This T cell receptor (beta chain) is from a study of beta chain features in type 1 diabetes. This clone has a handful of counts. Researchers reported sorting CD4+ naive, central memory, regulatory and stem cell-like memory cells via CD45RO/CCR7/CD25/CD127/CD95/CD27. cDNA synthesis used the whole RNA isolate, giving expressed TCRB sequences. Only in-frame clones appear in the TCRdb table, and some are missing; sequencing was by immunoSEQ multiplex PCR. The table shows about 140,000 clones, with 9.5% to 10% occurring only once. Germline-derived CDR1 and CDR2 are MGHRA and YSYEKL. The CDR3 spans 15 residues. The V end was cut by 0 bases, the J end by 1 base, with 8 bases between.

The sequenced sample consisted of central memory CD4+ T cells from blood. The J gene is TRBJ2-3, the V gene TRBV4-1, with D unresolved. The source of this sequence is a woman aged 40-49 years in good health. The CDR3 loop reads CASSQEVAGTDTQYF. CDR3 DNA: TGCGCCAGCAGCCAAGAAGTGGCAGGCACAGATACGCAGTATTTT.